This entry is about one T cell receptor beta chain. These data originate in a study of CD8+ T cells in alopecia areata. As for treatment: oral pan-JAK inhibitor, 5-10 mg twice daily. Once RNA had been extracted, it was reverse transcribed into cDNA to act as the sequencing template. The protocol was immunoSEQ multiplex PCR, while the TCRdb copy is restricted to in-frame clones and leaves out a portion. The sample lists under 200,000 clones, roughly 60% seen once, with around 14% in the top ten. The CDR3 runs 15 residues. The V end lost 0 bases, the J end lost 11 bases, and 19 bases lay between the germline ends. Germline V gene data show CDR1 as MGHRA and CDR2 as YSYEKL.

V and J are TRBV4-1 and TRBJ1-1; TRBD1 is a possible D gene (5 bases). The source material was CD4+ T cells sorted from blood, sampled at week 24, from a patient treated with tofacitinib. This sequence was found in a human donor with alopecia areata. The CDR3 region has the DNA TGCGCCAGCAGCCAAGAATCAGGGCAGTTCCAAGTGGCTTTCTTT. Amino acids: CASSQESGQFQVAFF.